The clone carrying this T cell receptor beta chain was seen repeatedly, ten times or more. The antigen is unknown. The record originates from a study of glioma-infiltrating T cells. Whole-study findings and limits: Tissue and blood shared very few CDR3 sequences. Gliomas, especially low-grade, showed above-expected tissue-blood divergence; non-neoplastic patients showed below.

The CDR3 totals 11 residues. Trimming took 1 base from V and 7 from J, leaving 5 bases between them. CDR1 LGHNT and CDR2 FRNRAP come from the germline V gene. The iRepertoire nested amplicon-rescue multiplex PCR amplified TCR alpha and beta CDR3s from RNA. One-step reverse transcription and amplification started from approximately 100-400 ng of tissue mRNA or PBMC total RNA. A single record per CDR3 protein comes from TCRdb applying MiXCR to the multiplex PCR reads. The sample carries about 110,000 distinct CDR3 sequences, less than 30% recorded once. The rearrangement joins TRBV12-5 to TRBJ2-7, with unresolved D. Material for sequencing was glioma tissue, nonneoplastic brain tissue, or PBMCs (not recorded which). This clonotype was obtained from a human donor with low-grade glioma or glioblastoma, undergoing nonglioma brain surgery, or in good health (not recorded which). The CDR3 region has the DNA TGTGCTAGTGGTTTGGCCCTAGAGCAGTACTTC. Translation gives CASGLALEQYF.